These 4 T cell receptor beta chains were sequenced from one sample in a study of T cells after yellow fever vaccination. Using its own MiXCR run on the 5' RACE reads, TCRdb lists one record per CDR3 protein. The data hold around 73,000 distinct CDR3 sequences, with around 7.3% observed a single time. The material was CD8+ T cells sorted from PBMCs, obtained on the day of the yellow fever booster vaccination. The receptors come from a man younger than 40 who received the YFV17D yellow fever vaccine.

This clonotype was counted ten times or more. V usage is TRBV7-7 and J usage is TRBJ2-5, with D maybe TRBD1 (6 bases). The CDR3 is 14 residues long. V lost 5 bases and J 5 bases, leaving 15 bases between the germline ends. Germline loops: CDR1 SSHAT, CDR2 FNYEAQ (reference sequence). The CDR3 reads CASSNQGRWETQYF. CDR3 sequence (DNA): TGTGCCAGCAGCAATCAGGGGCGGTGGGAGACCCAGTACTTC.

As to this clonotype: The junction departs from germline at one end; a sequencing error may be responsible. The chain combines TRBV27 with TRBJ1-1; TRBD1 might be the D (5 bases). The germline CDR1 and CDR2 sequences are MNHEY and SMNVEV (reference sequence). The CDR3 totals 11 residues. The CDR3 protein is CASSWGAEALF. The CDR3 DNA reads as TGTGCCAGCAGTTGGGGCGCTGAAGCTTTATTT.

This clonotype occurred a few times. This chain uses TRBV7-9 with TRBJ2-5; possible D gene TRBD2, 6 bases. Germline V CDR1 and CDR2: SEHNR, FQNEAQ (reference sequence). The V and J ends lost 2 bases and 3 bases respectively, with 10 bases between them. The CDR3 has 14 residues. The CDR3 DNA reads TGTGCCAGCAGCTTAACGTCGGGAGAAGAGACCCAGTACTTC. Translated, it gives CASSLTSGEETQYF.

There are many counts of this clonotype. The chain combines TRBV24-1 with TRBJ2-1; D is uncertain. CDR1 and CDR2 from the germline V gene are KGHDR and SFDVKD. V lost 2 bases and J lost 3, with 4 bases in between. The CDR3 length is 13 residues. CDR3 region: CATSDYDYNEQFF. CDR3 nucleotides: TGTGCCACCAGTGATTACGACTACAATGAGCAGTTCTTC.